The clone carrying this T cell receptor beta chain was counted a single time. This sample was included in a study of blood T cell repertoires in COVID-19. The authors' processing: The assay estimated nucleated cells by amplifying reference gene primers. This table comes from immunoSEQ multiplex PCR, and its TCRdb copy is limited to in-frame clones, with some not included. V and J calls and clone size come straight from that table; D and trimming were deduced from the DNA. The table has 250,000 to 400,000 clones, roughly 90% seen once. The CDR3 sequence is 16 residues long. J lost 4 bases, V lost 5 bases, and 10 bases had no gene match. Germline lookup yields CDR1 SGHAT and CDR2 FQNNGV.

The V gene is TRBV11-2, the J gene TRBJ2-3; 9 bases are shared with TRBD2. The source is a woman in her thirties with COVID-19, enrolled during active disease. What was sequenced was peripheral blood. The CDR3 protein is CASSPRGSGSADTQYF. CDR3 nucleotides: TGTGCCAGCAGCCCCCGAGGTAGCGGGAGCGCAGATACGCAGTATTTT.